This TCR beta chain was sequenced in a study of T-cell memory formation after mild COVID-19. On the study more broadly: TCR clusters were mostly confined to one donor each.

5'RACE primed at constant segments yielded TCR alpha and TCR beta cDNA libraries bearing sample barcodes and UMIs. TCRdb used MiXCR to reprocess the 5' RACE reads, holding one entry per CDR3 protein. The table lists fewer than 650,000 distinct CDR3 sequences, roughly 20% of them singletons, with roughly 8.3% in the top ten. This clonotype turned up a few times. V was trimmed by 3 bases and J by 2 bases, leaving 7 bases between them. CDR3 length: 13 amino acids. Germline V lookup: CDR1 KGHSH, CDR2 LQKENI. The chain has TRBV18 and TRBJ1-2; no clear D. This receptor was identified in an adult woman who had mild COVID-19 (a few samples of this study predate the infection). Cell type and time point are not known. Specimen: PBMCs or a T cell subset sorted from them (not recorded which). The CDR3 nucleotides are TGTGCCAGCTCACCTTCGGGAAACTATGGCTACACCTTC. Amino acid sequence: CASSPSGNYGYTF. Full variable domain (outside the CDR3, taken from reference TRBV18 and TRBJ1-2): NAGVMQNPRHLVRRRGQEARLRCSPMKGHSHVYWYRQLPEEGLKFMVYLQKENIIDESGMPKERFSAEFPKEGPSILRIQQVVRGDSAAYFCASSPSGNYGYTFGSGTRLTVV.